This is a list of T cell receptor beta chains from one sample in a study of CD8 T cells in ankylosing spondylitis. TCRdb recomputed calls from the 5' RACE reads with MiXCR, one row per CDR3 protein. Of 670,000 or so distinct CDR3 sequences in the sample, around a fifth were seen once. Input material: blood, either unsorted or a sorted T cell fraction (not recorded which). Receptors originate from a male donor with ankylosing spondylitis. Each CDR3 is given with its conserved first and last residue. Fields, in order: J gene, clone size, V gene, D gene, CDR3 DNA, CDR3 protein. A D gene is named only where the DNA matches it firmly. The size field is filled for only some rows; it gives once, few, many or a size class.

j_call: TRBJ2-1
clone_size: many
v_call: TRBV20-1
d_call: TRBD1
cdr3_nt: TGCAGTGCTAGAGACCCCGGGACAGGGGGTTGGGATGAGCAGTTCTTC
cdr3_aa: CSARDPGTGGWDEQFF

j_call: TRBJ1-1
clone_size: .
v_call: TRBV4-2
d_call: .
cdr3_nt: TGTGCCAGCAGCCAAGATAGGAGGGGTTGGGCTGAAGCTTTCTTT
cdr3_aa: CASSQDRRGWAEAFF

j_call: TRBJ2-5
clone_size: .
v_call: TRBV20-1
d_call: TRBD2
cdr3_nt: TGCAGTGCTGTCTTGGGACTAGCTCAAGAGACCCAGTACTTC
cdr3_aa: CSAVLGLAQETQYF

j_call: TRBJ1-2
clone_size: large
v_call: TRBV5-1
d_call: .
cdr3_nt: TGCGCCAGCAGCTTGGGGGGACCGGTCAACTATGGCTACACCTTC
cdr3_aa: CASSLGGPVNYGYTF

j_call: TRBJ2-1
clone_size: .
v_call: TRBV24-1
d_call: .
cdr3_nt: TGTGCCACCAGTGAGTTGGATGAGCAGTTCTTC
cdr3_aa: CATSELDEQFF

j_call: TRBJ2-3
clone_size: .
v_call: TRBV28
d_call: .
cdr3_nt: TGTGCCAGCAGTTTGGGCGCCCGCCTTCTCACAGATACGCAGTATTTT
cdr3_aa: CASSLGARLLTDTQYF

j_call: TRBJ2-7
clone_size: .
v_call: TRBV6-1
d_call: .
cdr3_nt: TGTGCCAGCAGTGAGCCGGGCTCAGTTAACAACGAGCAGTACTTC
cdr3_aa: CASSEPGSVNNEQYF

j_call: TRBJ2-7
clone_size: .
v_call: TRBV7-9
d_call: .
cdr3_nt: TGTGCCAGCAGCGGAGGGATTTCCTTCTACGAGCAGTACTTC
cdr3_aa: CASSGGISFYEQYF

j_call: TRBJ2-2
clone_size: .
v_call: TRBV20-1
d_call: TRBD2
cdr3_nt: TGCAGTGCTAGAGATCGGGCGGGAGCCGGGGAGCTGTTTTTT
cdr3_aa: CSARDRAGAGELFF

j_call: TRBJ2-2
clone_size: few
v_call: TRBV11-2
d_call: .
cdr3_nt: TGTGCCAGCAGCCCGTTTGGGGGGCCCGGGGAGCTGTTTTTT
cdr3_aa: CASSPFGGPGELFF

j_call: TRBJ2-3
clone_size: few
v_call: TRBV4-1
d_call: TRBD2
cdr3_nt: TGCGCCAGCAGCCGCCCCCGGGGGGTGCTAGAAGATACGCAGTATTTT
cdr3_aa: CASSRPRGVLEDTQYF

j_call: TRBJ1-2
clone_size: .
v_call: TRBV5-1
d_call: .
cdr3_nt: TGCGCCAGCAGCTTGGTTGACAACCGTGGCTACACCTTC
cdr3_aa: CASSLVDNRGYTF

j_call: TRBJ1-1
clone_size: .
v_call: TRBV5-1
d_call: .
cdr3_nt: TGCGCCAGCAGCGTACGGAGCCGCACTGAAGCTTTCTTT
cdr3_aa: CASSVRSRTEAFF

j_call: TRBJ1-4
clone_size: many
v_call: TRBV12-3/TRBV12-4
d_call: .
cdr3_nt: TGTGCCAGCAGTTTAAGGTGGGGTGGCGCTGCAACTAATGAAAAACTGTTTTTT
cdr3_aa: CASSLRWGGAATNEKLFF

j_call: TRBJ1-2
clone_size: .
v_call: TRBV4-1
d_call: .
cdr3_nt: TGCGCCAGCAGCCAAGCCGCAACTAACTATGGCTACACCTTC
cdr3_aa: CASSQAATNYGYTF

j_call: TRBJ1-1
clone_size: few
v_call: TRBV25-1
d_call: .
cdr3_nt: TGTGCCAGCAGTGTAACGGGTAGAACTGAAGCTTTCTTT
cdr3_aa: CASSVTGRTEAFF

j_call: TRBJ1-1
clone_size: many
v_call: TRBV2
d_call: .
cdr3_nt: TGTGCCAGCAGTTCCTCCCTGAACACTGAAGCTTTCTTT
cdr3_aa: CASSSSLNTEAFF

j_call: TRBJ2-1
clone_size: many
v_call: TRBV7-9
d_call: TRBD2
cdr3_nt: TGTGCCAGCAGCCTTACTAGCGGGGGCCCCTACAATGAGCAGTTCTTC
cdr3_aa: CASSLTSGGPYNEQFF

j_call: TRBJ2-3
clone_size: few
v_call: TRBV12-3/TRBV12-4
d_call: TRBD2
cdr3_nt: TGTGCCAGCAGTTGGAGCGGGAGCGAAGGGGGCACAGATACGCAGTATTTT
cdr3_aa: CASSWSGSEGGTDTQYF

j_call: TRBJ1-5
clone_size: few
v_call: TRBV2
d_call: .
cdr3_nt: TGTGCCAGCAGCGGAAAAGCGGATCAGCCCCAGCATTTT
cdr3_aa: CASSGKADQPQHF

j_call: TRBJ1-5
clone_size: few
v_call: TRBV7-2
d_call: TRBD1
cdr3_nt: TGTGCCAGCAGCGAACAGGGGACTCAGCCCCAGCATTTT
cdr3_aa: CASSEQGTQPQHF

j_call: TRBJ2-1
clone_size: .
v_call: TRBV5-1
d_call: .
cdr3_nt: TGCGCCAGCAGCTCCCCCAGCGGCAATGAGCAGTTCTTC
cdr3_aa: CASSSPSGNEQFF

j_call: TRBJ1-1
clone_size: many
v_call: TRBV5-1
d_call: .
cdr3_nt: TGCGCCAGCAAATTTGGGGGGACTGAAGCTTTCTTT
cdr3_aa: CASKFGGTEAFF

j_call: TRBJ2-1
clone_size: .
v_call: TRBV29-1
d_call: TRBD2
cdr3_nt: TGCAGCGTTGGTGGGAGGGCATTAGGGGAGCAGTTCTTC
cdr3_aa: CSVGGRALGEQFF

j_call: TRBJ2-7
clone_size: .
v_call: TRBV29-1
d_call: TRBD2
cdr3_nt: TGCAGCGCAGAAACGGGGGGGACTAGCGGGTACGAGCAGTACTTC
cdr3_aa: CSAETGGTSGYEQYF

j_call: TRBJ2-2
clone_size: .
v_call: TRBV27
d_call: .
cdr3_nt: TGTGCCAGCAGTTTATTGTGGGGTTCCGGGGAGCTGTTTTTT
cdr3_aa: CASSLLWGSGELFF

j_call: TRBJ2-3
clone_size: few
v_call: TRBV14
d_call: TRBD2
cdr3_nt: TGTGCCAGCAGCCATAAACTAGCGCTCTTCGGGAGCACAGATACGCAGTATTTT
cdr3_aa: CASSHKLALFGSTDTQYF

j_call: TRBJ2-3
clone_size: few
v_call: TRBV7-2
d_call: .
cdr3_nt: TGTGCCAGCAGCTCCTCTCCGGCGGGAAGGAGGCATACGCAGTATTTT
cdr3_aa: CASSSSPAGRRHTQYF

j_call: TRBJ2-5
clone_size: .
v_call: TRBV3-1
d_call: TRBD2
cdr3_nt: TGTGCCAGCAGCCAAGATAGACGGGGGGGAGGAGAGACCCAGTACTTC
cdr3_aa: CASSQDRRGGGETQYF

j_call: TRBJ1-4
clone_size: few
v_call: TRBV20-1
d_call: .
cdr3_nt: TGCAGTGCCCCCACCAGGGGCGGTGAAAAACTGTTTTTT
cdr3_aa: CSAPTRGGEKLFF

j_call: TRBJ1-6
clone_size: .
v_call: TRBV4-3
d_call: .
cdr3_nt: TGCGCCAGCAGCCAAGAACACACGGGACACAAAAATTCACCCCTCCACTTT
cdr3_aa: CASSQEHTGHKNSPLHF

j_call: TRBJ1-5
clone_size: few
v_call: TRBV28
d_call: TRBD1
cdr3_nt: TGTGCCAGCACCCCGGGGACAGCGGGGAATCAGCCCCAGCATTTT
cdr3_aa: CASTPGTAGNQPQHF

j_call: TRBJ2-2
clone_size: few
v_call: TRBV19
d_call: .
cdr3_nt: TGTGCCAGTAGTATAGGACAGAACACCGGGGAGCTGTTTTTT
cdr3_aa: CASSIGQNTGELFF

j_call: TRBJ2-5
clone_size: few
v_call: TRBV7-2
d_call: .
cdr3_nt: TGTGCCAGCAGCTCCAAATGGGAGACCCAGTACTTC
cdr3_aa: CASSSKWETQYF

j_call: TRBJ2-7
clone_size: .
v_call: TRBV7-2
d_call: .
cdr3_nt: TGTGCCAGCAGTTTAAGGGCCCGTACCTACGAGCAGTACTTC
cdr3_aa: CASSLRARTYEQYF

j_call: TRBJ2-5
clone_size: .
v_call: TRBV9
d_call: .
cdr3_nt: TGTGCCAGCAGCAGGGGAGCGGGTGACGCTTGGGAGACCCAGTACTTC
cdr3_aa: CASSRGAGDAWETQYF

j_call: TRBJ2-7
clone_size: .
v_call: TRBV12-5
d_call: TRBD2
cdr3_nt: TGTGCTAGTGGTTTGCCCGAGCGGGGCGACGAGCAGTACTTC
cdr3_aa: CASGLPERGDEQYF

j_call: TRBJ1-6
clone_size: .
v_call: TRBV14
d_call: .
cdr3_nt: TGTGCCAGCAGCCAAGATTTTCGGGGTCTTAATTCACCCCTCCACTTT
cdr3_aa: CASSQDFRGLNSPLHF

j_call: TRBJ1-2
clone_size: many
v_call: TRBV5-1
d_call: .
cdr3_nt: TGCGCCAGCAGCTTGGGAGCGAGGGACTACACCTTC
cdr3_aa: CASSLGARDYTF

j_call: TRBJ2-3
clone_size: few
v_call: TRBV19
d_call: .
cdr3_nt: TGTGCCAGTATTCCAGCTAGCGAGTTGATAGATACGCAGTATTTT
cdr3_aa: CASIPASELIDTQYF

j_call: TRBJ2-6
clone_size: few
v_call: TRBV28
d_call: TRBD2
cdr3_nt: TGTGCCAGCAGTGCGGCGGGGAGGGTCTCTGGGGCCAACGTCCTGACTTTC
cdr3_aa: CASSAAGRVSGANVLTF

j_call: TRBJ2-1
clone_size: .
v_call: TRBV10-3
d_call: TRBD2
cdr3_nt: TGTGCCATCAGTGAGTGGGCTAGCGGTCCAACGGGGGAGCAGTTCTTC
cdr3_aa: CAISEWASGPTGEQFF

j_call: TRBJ1-2
clone_size: .
v_call: TRBV7-2
d_call: .
cdr3_nt: TGTGCCAGCAGCTCCGCGGGGTCAAGATATGGCTACACCTTC
cdr3_aa: CASSSAGSRYGYTF

j_call: TRBJ2-3
clone_size: many
v_call: TRBV12-3/TRBV12-4
d_call: TRBD2
cdr3_nt: TGTGCCAGCAGTCTCGGACTAGCGGGAGTGACGTGGACGCAGTATTTT
cdr3_aa: CASSLGLAGVTWTQYF

j_call: TRBJ2-1
clone_size: .
v_call: TRBV11-2
d_call: .
cdr3_nt: TGTGCCAGCAGCACCGGACGAGAGTGGGGTGAGCAGTTCTTC
cdr3_aa: CASSTGREWGEQFF

j_call: TRBJ2-1
clone_size: .
v_call: TRBV12-3/TRBV12-4
d_call: TRBD2
cdr3_nt: TGTGCCAGCAGTTTAGCGCTAGCGGGAGCTAATGAGCAGTTCTTC
cdr3_aa: CASSLALAGANEQFF

j_call: TRBJ2-3
clone_size: few
v_call: TRBV10-3
d_call: .
cdr3_nt: TGTGCCATCGCTGGCGGATTGGGCACAGATACGCAGTATTTT
cdr3_aa: CAIAGGLGTDTQYF

j_call: TRBJ1-4
clone_size: .
v_call: TRBV5-1
d_call: .
cdr3_nt: TGCGCCAGCAAATCCGGGGGTACGAATGAAAAACTGTTTTTT
cdr3_aa: CASKSGGTNEKLFF

j_call: TRBJ2-1
clone_size: few
v_call: TRBV4-1
d_call: .
cdr3_nt: TGCGCCAGCAGCCAAGTTGGTATGGGGGAGAGGTCCTACAATGAGCAGTTCTTC
cdr3_aa: CASSQVGMGERSYNEQFF

j_call: TRBJ2-1
clone_size: few
v_call: TRBV15
d_call: TRBD2
cdr3_nt: TGTGCCACCCTCGGGAGGGCCTCGGGTAATGAGCAGTTCTTC
cdr3_aa: CATLGRASGNEQFF

j_call: TRBJ1-5
clone_size: few
v_call: TRBV6-1
d_call: .
cdr3_nt: TGTGCCAGCAACACCGACTTGTGGTCTCAGCCCCAGCATTTT
cdr3_aa: CASNTDLWSQPQHF

j_call: TRBJ1-6
clone_size: few
v_call: TRBV6-2/TRBV6-3
d_call: TRBD1
cdr3_nt: TGTGCCAGCACTCCATGGGACAGCCCGGTCCTCCACTTT
cdr3_aa: CASTPWDSPVLHF

j_call: TRBJ2-3
clone_size: .
v_call: TRBV7-2
d_call: TRBD1
cdr3_nt: TGTGCCAGCAGCCCACAGGGGGCCGAAGATACGCAGTATTTT
cdr3_aa: CASSPQGAEDTQYF

j_call: TRBJ2-5
clone_size: .
v_call: TRBV7-6
d_call: .
cdr3_nt: TGTGCCAGCAGCTTAGTCATAGCCAGCGGAGTGCAAGAGACCCAGTACTTC
cdr3_aa: CASSLVIASGVQETQYF

j_call: TRBJ2-7
clone_size: once
v_call: TRBV7-8
d_call: .
cdr3_nt: TGTGCCAGCAGCTTAGAGCAGGGGTCAACCTACGAGCAGTACTTC
cdr3_aa: CASSLEQGSTYEQYF

j_call: TRBJ1-4
clone_size: few
v_call: TRBV19
d_call: .
cdr3_nt: TGTGCCACCGAGTCCGACCCTGTGGGTGAAAAACTGTTTTTT
cdr3_aa: CATESDPVGEKLFF

j_call: TRBJ1-2
clone_size: .
v_call: TRBV5-1
d_call: TRBD1
cdr3_nt: TGCGCCAGCAGCCCAGGGGGTATGGACTATGGCTACACCTTC
cdr3_aa: CASSPGGMDYGYTF